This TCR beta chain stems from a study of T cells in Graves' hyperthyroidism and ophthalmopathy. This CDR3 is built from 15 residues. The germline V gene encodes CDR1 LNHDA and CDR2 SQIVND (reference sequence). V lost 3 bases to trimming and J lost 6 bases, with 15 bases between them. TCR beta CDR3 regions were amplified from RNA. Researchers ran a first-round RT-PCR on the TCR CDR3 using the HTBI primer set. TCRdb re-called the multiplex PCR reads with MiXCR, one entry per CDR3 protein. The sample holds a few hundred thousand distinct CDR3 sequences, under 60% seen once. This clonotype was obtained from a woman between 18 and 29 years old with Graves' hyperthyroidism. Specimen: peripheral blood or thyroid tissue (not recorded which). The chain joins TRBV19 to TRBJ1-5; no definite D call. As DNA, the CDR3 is TGTGCCAGTAGTATTGTTGGGGAGGGCGGTCAGCCCCAGCATTTT. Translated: CASSIVGEGGQPQHF.